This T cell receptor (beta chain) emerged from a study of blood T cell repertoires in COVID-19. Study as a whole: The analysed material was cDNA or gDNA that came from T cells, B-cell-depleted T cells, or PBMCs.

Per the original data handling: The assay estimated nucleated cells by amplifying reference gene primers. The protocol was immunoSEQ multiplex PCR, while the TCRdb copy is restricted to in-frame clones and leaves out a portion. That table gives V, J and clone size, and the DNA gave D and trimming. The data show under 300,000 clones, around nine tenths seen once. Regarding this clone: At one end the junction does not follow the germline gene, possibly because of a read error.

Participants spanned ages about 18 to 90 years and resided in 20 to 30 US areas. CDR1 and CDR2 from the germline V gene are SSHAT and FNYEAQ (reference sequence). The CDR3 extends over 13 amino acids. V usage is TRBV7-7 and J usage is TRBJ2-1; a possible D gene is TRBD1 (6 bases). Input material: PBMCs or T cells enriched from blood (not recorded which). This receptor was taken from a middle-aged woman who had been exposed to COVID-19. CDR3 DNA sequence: TGTGCTAGCAGCTTCACCACAGGGTGGGAGCAGTTCTTC. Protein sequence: CASSFTTGWEQFF.